The TCR beta chain under discussion was sequenced for a study of cytomegalovirus exposure and HLA in healthy donors (dated by TCRdb to about 2017). Notes on the research overall: In an earlier analysis of several hundred of the donors, 250 to 350 Gb of sequence data and about 110 million unique TCR beta sequences from 180 million or so T cells were reported. Among the roughly 400 genotyped donors, around 79% belonged to the genetic ancestry cluster associated with self-reported Caucasian donors. A later analysis re-examined previously published TCR beta repertoires from more than 650 donors and added high-resolution HLA genotyping to investigate patterns of TCR occurrence. The study combined high-throughput TCR immunosequencing, statistical association of individual TCRs with disease status, and machine learning to predict cytomegalovirus infection status. To decide whether each TCR beta V gene segment behaved as functional or pseudogenic, an earlier analysis of fewer than 750 of the donors relied on high-throughput TCR beta sequencing. The study was designed to test whether signatures of past pathogen exposure could be identified by cataloging public T cell receptors. HLA typing covered class I and class II loci at four-digit resolution. Rather than using new phenotypic data, the later analysis identified candidate immune exposures from TCR beta sequences and from how often those sequences occurred across donors. Along with the approximately 650-subject first cohort, a separate validation cohort of some 130 different subjects was used. The number of typed donors differed by locus: about 629-630 for A, B, C, DRB1 and DQB1; approximately 520 for DQA1; over 600 for DPA1; and around 470 for DPB1. All discovery cohort repertoires had been generated on a single sequencing platform. The study profiled the T cell repertoires of hundreds of subjects by immunosequencing and related them to cytomegalovirus serostatus. A later genetic analysis used genome-wide SNP genotypes for about three fifths of the 666 donors, treating that subset as a discovery cohort. Among about 370 genotyped donors of the cohort, an average of roughly 230,000 unique TCR beta nucleotide sequences was sequenced per donor, of which about 18% were non-productive. Roughly 5 DR-DQ haplotypes were handled as single units for association and clustering, since linkage in the cohort was strong. Alongside the repertoire data, information on donor age, sex, ethnicity and CMV serostatus was compiled. An early release covering just under 650 HLA-typed donors comprised roughly 300 gigabases of sequencing data and approximately 80 million unique TCR sequences.

This clone has just a few counts. Its antigen has not been determined. No base qualities exist here, and no much larger clone lies one base off it. In total, more than 500 healthy bone marrow donors made up the cohort. At the time of sampling, all cohort members were nominally healthy, though unrecorded immune exposures were likely present. The donor tested CMV seropositive, placing the donor among the 250 to 350 seropositive members of the cohort. Each donor provided a peripheral blood sample, and peripheral blood mononuclear cells were used for TCR beta sequencing. Genomic DNA was extracted from the blood cell samples with the Qiagen DNeasy Blood Extraction Kit. In the germline V gene (reference sequence), CDR1 corresponds to MNHEY and CDR2 to SMNVEV. The CDR3 has 17 amino acids, counting the end cysteine and phenylalanine. Solely the CDR3 DNA is kept, with 51 bases framed from the first base. Ends trimmed: V by 5 bases, J by 0 bases; bases unmatched to a gene: 9.

Study-level results and caveats: In vitro tests confirmed that three of the cytomegalovirus-associated TCR beta chains recognize cytomegalovirus antigens. The cohort was sequenced for TCR beta chains only, and without alpha or paired-chain data the features that could be detected were limited. Roughly 15 rarely observed V segments, including chromosome 9 orphons, were excluded from the earlier analysis of approximately 500 of the donors because counts were too low. In a later analysis, several top co-occurrence clusters were reported to appear linked to parvovirus B19, influenza, CMV and Epstein-Barr virus. Some IMGT-functional V segments, including TRBV6-2 and TRBV6-3, could not be distinguished by the 87-base-pair reads and were therefore excluded. A later analysis found that most CMV-associated TCR beta chains appeared HLA-restricted, with HLA associations seemingly driven largely by CMV exposure. Immune exposure information for the cohort was limited to CMV serostatus. Presence/absence analyses assumed roughly uniform sequencing depth across donors, an assumption that may not hold. The sequencing pipeline was judged likely to have produced a cluster of highly shared sequence variants as a technical artifact. Broadly in line with IMGT annotations, most TCR beta V segments showed up in productive rearrangements about 87% or about 30% of the time in an earlier analysis of around 600 of the donors. A later analysis found that HLA-associated TCR beta chains were more clonally expanded and had lower generation probabilities than equally common non-associated chains. The authors suggested that the approach could potentially be generalized to other disease states and immunological phenotypes. Most TCR sequences were observed very rarely across donors, whereas some public TCRs were present in many individuals. Linkage disequilibrium might explain the correlated functional status among segregating V segments, but an unknown experimental factor could not be excluded. V-gene and J-gene trimming of TCR beta chains was associated with a missense DCLRE1C variant in a later genetic analysis, and the association was replicated in an independent cohort. In a later analysis, the rate of TCR association differed among HLA loci, with DRB1 alleles having the most associated TCRs and HLA-C alleles having the fewest. At a false discovery rate of 0.05, a later analysis linked 15,000 to 20,000 TCR beta sequences to specific HLA alleles. A further reported finding was that TCR beta sequences accurately predicted the HLA-A and HLA-B alleles for most subjects in the first cohort. Because HLA typing was unavailable for some donors at each locus, only the typed subset was used in association tests. The classifier was reported to diagnose cytomegalovirus status with high specificity and sensitivity in both the original cohort and the validation cohort. In a later genetic analysis, fewer N-insertions in productive TCRs were reported among donors in an Asian-associated ancestry cluster than the roughly 640-donor mean. When HLA alleles, especially DR and DQ, strongly co-occurred, TCR associations were difficult to assign to individual alleles. The study gave a list of 150 to 200 TCR beta chains associated with cytomegalovirus.

Libraries came from the immunoSEQ multiplex PCR assay. For the multiplex PCR, a mixture combining 60 forward primers for TCR Vbeta segments and 13 reverse primers for TCR Jbeta segments was used. Amplification of the CDR3 region of rearranged TCR beta genes was performed with a multiplex PCR assay on genomic DNA. The Illumina HiSeq System was used to sequence the amplified TCR beta libraries as 87-base-pair reads. In the source study's methods: A later analysis tallied 75 million to 95 million unique TCR beta chains across the 666 repertoires, and roughly 11 million of those chains were shared by two or more donors. To remove PCR and sequencing errors, raw reads were error-corrected and collapsed into unique sequences using a nearest-neighbor algorithm that merged closely related sequences. To assign V, D and J gene segments, CDR3 sequences were aligned to IMGT reference sequences. For a sequence to be retained, a match of at least six nucleotides to both a V gene segment and a J gene segment was required. Rearrangements were called productive when the CDR3 lacked stop codons and stayed in frame with V and J; all others were non-productive. Following IMGT convention, CDR3 was defined as the stretch from the second conserved V-encoded cysteine to the conserved J-encoded phenylalanine. The earlier analysis of fewer than 750 of the donors excluded sequences that lacked an unambiguous match to a single V gene segment. In an earlier analysis of 450 to 750 of the donors, a V segment was called functional when productive rearrangements were above 56.7%, and segregating when the standard deviation between donors exceeded 5%. A statistical classification framework was built for diagnosing cytomegalovirus status from the catalog of TCR beta chain sequences. In a later analysis, V and J genes were assigned by comparing TCR nucleotide sequences against IMGT/GENE-DB human TR gene sequences. The TCRdist pipeline was used in a later analysis to assign CDR3 sequences and most-parsimonious VDJ recombination scenarios. A later analysis defined each TCR beta chain by its CDR3 amino acid sequence plus V-gene family, and excluded reads lacking a unique V-gene family. In a later analysis, 450 to 600 highly shared, low-generation-probability nucleotide sequences were removed to address suspected cross-contamination and a sequencing artifact. For each public chain, a later analysis derived a clonal expansion index from normalized ranks of inferred template counts within each repertoire. A later analysis computed generation probabilities with a VDJ recombination model fitted to out-of-frame rearrangements, and checked the results against IGoR. Hypergeometric tests were used in a later analysis to score TCR-TCR, TCR-HLA and TCR-CMV co-occurrence, with a repertoire-size bias correction applied to the TCR pairs. To estimate false discovery rates, a later analysis permuted the HLA or CMV assignments 20 times. In a later analysis, co-occurring TCRs were grouped using DBSCAN, and TCRdist sequence similarity was added for clustering within HLA-allele-positive subsets. For co-occurrence clustering, repertoires with fewer than 30,000 or more than 120,000 public chains were excluded, along with a handful of repertoires with anomalous nucleotide sharing. TCRdb mirrors the immuneACCESS table, restricted to in-frame sequences. Some clones are absent from its copies; in checked studies, under half trace to an unresolved V gene, and the reason for the others is unknown. That table supplies the V and J calls and clone size; D and trimming were determined from the DNA. The sample data list 95,000 to 110,000 clones, and over 9% of these were observed just once. Approximately 6.1% of the sample goes to the ten largest clones.

The clonotype originates from a man between 40 and 49 years old in good health and CMV-seropositive. The V gene is TRBV27 and the J gene is TRBJ1-4, with 7 middle bases fitting TRBD1. The sequenced material came from PBMCs. CDR3 sequence: CASSQIGTAATNEKLFF. The DNA reads as follows: TGTGCCAGCAGTCAAATAGGGACAGCCGCAACTAATGAAAAACTGTTTTTT.